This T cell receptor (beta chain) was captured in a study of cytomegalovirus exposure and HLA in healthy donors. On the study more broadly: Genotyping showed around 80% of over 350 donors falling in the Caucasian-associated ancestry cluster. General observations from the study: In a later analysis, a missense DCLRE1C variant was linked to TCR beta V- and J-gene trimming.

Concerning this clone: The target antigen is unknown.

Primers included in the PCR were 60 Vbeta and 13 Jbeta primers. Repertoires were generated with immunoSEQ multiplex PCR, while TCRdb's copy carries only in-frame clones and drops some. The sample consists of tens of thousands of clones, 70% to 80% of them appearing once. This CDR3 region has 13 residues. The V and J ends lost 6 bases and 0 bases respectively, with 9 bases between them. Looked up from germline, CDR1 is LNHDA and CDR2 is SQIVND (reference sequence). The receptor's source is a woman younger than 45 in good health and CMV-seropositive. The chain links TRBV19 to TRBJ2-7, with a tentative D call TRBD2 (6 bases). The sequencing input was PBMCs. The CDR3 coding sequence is TGTGCCAGTAGCCTAGCGCCCTCCTACGAGCAGTACTTC. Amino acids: CASSLAPSYEQYF.